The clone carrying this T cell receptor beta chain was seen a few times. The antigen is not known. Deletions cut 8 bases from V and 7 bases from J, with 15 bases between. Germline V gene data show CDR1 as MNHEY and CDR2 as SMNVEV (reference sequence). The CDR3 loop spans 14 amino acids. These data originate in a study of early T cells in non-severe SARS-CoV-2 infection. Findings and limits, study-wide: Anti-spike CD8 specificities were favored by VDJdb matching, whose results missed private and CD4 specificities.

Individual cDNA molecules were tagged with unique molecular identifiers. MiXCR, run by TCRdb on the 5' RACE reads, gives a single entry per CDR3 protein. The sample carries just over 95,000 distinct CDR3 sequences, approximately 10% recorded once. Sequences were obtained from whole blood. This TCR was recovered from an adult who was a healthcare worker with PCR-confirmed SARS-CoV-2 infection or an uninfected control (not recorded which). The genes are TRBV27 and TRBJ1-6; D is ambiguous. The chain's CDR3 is CASRPGVANSPLHF. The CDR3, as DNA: TGTGCCAGCCGCCCTGGGGTTGCAAATTCACCCCTCCACTTT.